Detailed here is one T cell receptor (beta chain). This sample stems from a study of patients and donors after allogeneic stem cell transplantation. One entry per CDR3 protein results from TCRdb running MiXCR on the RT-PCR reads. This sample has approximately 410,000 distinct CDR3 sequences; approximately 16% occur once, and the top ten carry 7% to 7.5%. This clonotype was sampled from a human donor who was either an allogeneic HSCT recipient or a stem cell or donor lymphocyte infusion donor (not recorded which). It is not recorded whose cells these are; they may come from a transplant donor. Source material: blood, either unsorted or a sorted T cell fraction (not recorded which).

The CDR3 loop is CASSESTGLNNEQFF. The CDR3 DNA follows: TGTGCCAGCAGTGAATCGACAGGTCTAAACAATGAGCAGTTCTTC. The chain is built from TRBV2 and TRBJ2-1, with D perhaps matching TRBD1 (6 bases). The germline V gene encodes CDR1 SNHLY and CDR2 FYNNEI. The V and J ends lost 2 bases and 5 bases respectively, with 13 bases between them. The CDR3 loop spans 15 amino acids.